A selection of T cell receptor beta chains follows, all from one sample in a study of monozygotic twins with inflammatory bowel disease. TCRdb re-called the 5' RACE reads; one entry per CDR3 protein, DNA not given. This sample lists some 450,000 distinct CDR3 sequences; its ten largest clones have 2.4%. The sample taken for sequencing was blood. The source of these receptors is a human donor with ulcerative colitis or Crohn's disease, or a healthy co-twin of an affected twin (not recorded which). The CDR3 runs from the conserved cysteine through the conserved F or W.

TRBJ1-5 TRBV9 CASSPSLGGTQPQHF
TRBJ1-2 TRBV4-2 CASSQDKGGASVYGYTF
TRBJ2-1 TRBV7-3 CASSLRTDFNEQFF
TRBJ2-7 TRBV5-1 CASSLVGQGTNEQYF
TRBJ2-7 TRBV5-1 CASSAWGASGRIEQYF
TRBJ1-2 TRBV12-3/TRBV12-4 CASSFLRDRGYTF
TRBJ2-6 TRBV20-1 CSARGQAGANVLTF
TRBJ2-3 TRBV4-2 CASSQESGGAGNTQYF
TRBJ2-3 TRBV25-1 CASSEFQSDTQYF
TRBJ2-4 TRBV28 CASSSSGGKNIQYF
TRBJ2-1 TRBV11-3 CASSLPPPSYNEQFF
TRBJ2-2 TRBV6-5 CASSYSLGSQSTGELFF
TRBJ2-5 TRBV20-1 CSALSAPDGQETQYF
TRBJ1-1 TRBV12-3/TRBV12-4 CASSDRMNTEAFF
TRBJ2-5 TRBV29-1 CSPRGIGETQYF
TRBJ2-7 TRBV7-3 CASSALAGSTYEQYF
TRBJ1-1 TRBV3-1 CASSQGSSDTEAFF
TRBJ2-3 TRBV7-2 CASSPRGTSDSTDTQYF
TRBJ1-1 TRBV20-1 CSAEGYGNTEAFF
TRBJ2-1 TRBV10-3 CAISDPGVSEQFF
TRBJ2-7 TRBV6-2/TRBV6-3 CASSDRDSRSYEQYF
TRBJ1-6 TRBV12-3/TRBV12-4 CASSLWGNSPLHF
TRBJ1-2 TRBV19 CASSIPHFYGYTF
TRBJ2-7 TRBV12-3/TRBV12-4 CASSFAEANYEQYF
TRBJ2-5 TRBV19 CASSPPGHLRETQYF
TRBJ2-1 TRBV20-1 CSARGGQNNEQFF
TRBJ1-1 TRBV12-3/TRBV12-4 CASSTLLAEAFF
TRBJ2-5 TRBV9 CASSARGTGVGETQYF
TRBJ1-2 TRBV4-3 CASSRSEGASYGYTF
TRBJ1-1 TRBV5-1 CASSPQVAGNTEAFF
TRBJ2-3 TRBV20-1 CSASERAPTDTQYF
TRBJ1-4 TRBV29-1 CSVGGSTNEKLFF
TRBJ1-3 TRBV18 CASSSGQLASGNTIYF
TRBJ1-1 TRBV19 CASSIGQQNTEAFF
TRBJ2-1 TRBV28 CASTVNLSDNEQFF
TRBJ2-6 TRBV14 CASSQAIGAGANVLTF
TRBJ2-1 TRBV6-1 CASTPGLAGVLSYNEQFF